This T cell receptor beta chain was recovered during a study of T cells in localized non-small cell lung cancer. Whole-study findings and limits: Tumor samples were not multi-region, leaving intratumor heterogeneity unexcluded. It was uninvolved adjacent lung that showed the highest T cell clonality, exceeding tumor. Longer overall survival was associated with a higher density of T cells in the blood. Appearance in adjacent lung was seen for a median around 61 of the top 100 tumor clones.

The data were produced by immunoSEQ multiplex PCR, yet TCRdb's version contains in-frame clones alone and is incomplete. The sample shows around 67,000 clones, 75% to 90% of them seen only once. About this clone: Its antigen is currently unknown.

This specimen was peripheral blood, taken before any cancer treatment. This receptor was identified in a woman aged 40-70 years with stage I lung adenocarcinoma.

The CDR3 region is CASSLAGASGGELFF. CDR3 sequence (DNA): TGTGCCAGCAGTTTAGCCGGGGCTAGCGGCGGGGAGCTGTTTTTT. V gene TRBV28 combines with J gene TRBJ2-2, with 7 bases matching TRBD2. Germline-derived CDR1 and CDR2 are MDHEN and SYDVKM. The V and J ends lost 2 bases and 7 bases, in that order; junction bases with no gene match: 7. CDR3 length: 15 residues. The full variable domain, in which reference TRBV28 and TRBJ2-2 provide the parts outside the CDR3, is DVKVTQSSRYLVKRTGEKVFLECVQDMDHENMFWYRQDPGLGLRLIYFSYDVKMKEKGDIPEGYSVSREKKERFSLILESASTNQTSMYLCASSLAGASGGELFFGEGSRLTVL.